This T cell receptor beta chain was identified in a study of identical twins (dated by TCRdb to the mid-2010s). About the investigation overall: To test whether fetal clonotypes persist, this study deep-sequenced TCR alpha and beta repertoires from monozygotic twins, from unrelated adults of various ages, and from cord blood. To rule out contamination, replicate twin experiments were performed at different times with different library preparation protocols. Broader findings and caveats from the paper: Fewer insertions were carried by abundant cord blood beta clonotypes; a weaker similar trend was observed in young adult naive repertoires, while no such trend was observed in memory repertoires. Out-of-frame TCR alpha sequences shared between twins showed an excess of low generation-probability sequences compared with coincidental sharing between unrelated individuals. Zero-insertion analyses could be partly confounded by invariant T cells such as MAIT and iNKT, although diverse VJ usage argued against such confounding for most clonotypes. In monozygotic twins, recombination models systematically underestimated out-of-frame TCR alpha sharing, but the models matched the sharing seen between unrelated individuals. The excess sharing between twins in beta out-of-frame sequences was weaker because fewer shared sequences reduced the signal-to-noise ratio. Because the same donors could not be followed over many years, the conclusions relied on cross-sectional statistical analysis.

This clonotype was counted ten times or more. Its specific antigen is unknown. The junction and the germline gene differ at one end; a read error may be behind it. All donors were healthy Caucasians. Sequences SGHRS (CDR1) and YFSETQ (CDR2) are obtained from the germline V gene. Its CDR3 holds 12 amino acids, cysteine through phenylalanine. Only the CDR3 portion is preserved as DNA: 36 bases, with reading frame beginning at the first base. The method behind the library was 5' RACE. Sequencing was carried out with an Illumina HiSeq 2000. Template switching added a universal primer binding site, and the final cDNA carried a unique molecular identifier that allowed TCR cDNA molecules to be counted accurately. Specific primers in the conserved constant-segment region were used to synthesize first-strand cDNA for the TCR alpha and beta chains. Each cDNA library was double barcoded, with a SMART-Mk sample barcode plus Illumina barcodes, to control for contamination. Two successive PCR steps introduced TruSeq adapter sequences along with Illumina sample barcodes. TCR alpha and beta cDNA libraries were sequenced on the Illumina HiSeq platform with custom primers. On the study's bioinformatics: MiGEC was used to process raw reads and extract unique molecular identifiers, and MiXCR was used to find CDR3 positions. For each individual, recombination models were inferred using an EM algorithm with the repgenHMM and IGoR tools. Shared clonotypes were analyzed with the tcR package in R, and sharing was normalized by the product of cloneset sizes. To study raw recombination free of thymic and clonal selection effects, out-of-frame nonproductive sequences were analyzed. Starting from the raw public reads, TCRdb applied fastp trimming at Q25, assembled clones with MiXCR and retained in-frame beta chains. Entries that share a CDR3 protein sequence are merged under the most common genes and DNA. TCRdb assigned the V and J calls; the authors' analysis was not used. This sample lists around 1.7 million distinct CDR3 sequences; around a third were detected once. Clones ranked in the top ten supply approximately 0.29% of the sample.

The chain is assembled from TRBV5-1 and TRBJ2-1; a weak D assignment points to TRBD2 (5 bases agree). This clonotype was obtained from a newborn girl in good health. Sequencing was done on a sample of cord blood. The sequence in DNA is TGTGCCAGCAGTTTAGGACTGTCGGAGCAGTTCTTC. This codes for CASSLGLSEQFF.